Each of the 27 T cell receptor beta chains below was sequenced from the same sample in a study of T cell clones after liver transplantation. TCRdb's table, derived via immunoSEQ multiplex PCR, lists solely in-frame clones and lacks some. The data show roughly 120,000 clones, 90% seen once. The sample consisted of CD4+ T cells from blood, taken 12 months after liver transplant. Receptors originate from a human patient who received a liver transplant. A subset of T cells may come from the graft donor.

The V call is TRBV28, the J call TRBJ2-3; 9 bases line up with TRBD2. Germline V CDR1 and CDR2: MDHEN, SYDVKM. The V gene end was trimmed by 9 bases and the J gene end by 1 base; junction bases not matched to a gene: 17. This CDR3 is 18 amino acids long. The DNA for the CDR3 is TGTGCCAGTACAATTAGCGGGAGAGGGGCTAGCGGCACAGATACGCAGTATTTT. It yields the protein CASTISGRGASGTDTQYF. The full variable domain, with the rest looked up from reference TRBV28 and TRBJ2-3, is DVKVTQSSRYLVKRTGEKVFLECVQDMDHENMFWYRQDPGLGLRLIYFSYDVKMKEKGDIPEGYSVSREKKERFSLILESASTNQTSMYLCASTISGRGASGTDTQYFGPGTRLTVL.

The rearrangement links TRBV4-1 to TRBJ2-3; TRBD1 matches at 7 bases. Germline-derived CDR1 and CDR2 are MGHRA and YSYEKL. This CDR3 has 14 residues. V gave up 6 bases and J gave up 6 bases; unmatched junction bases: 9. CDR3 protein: CASSLQGERDTQYF. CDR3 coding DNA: TGCGCCAGCAGTCTGCAGGGGGAACGGGATACGCAGTATTTT.

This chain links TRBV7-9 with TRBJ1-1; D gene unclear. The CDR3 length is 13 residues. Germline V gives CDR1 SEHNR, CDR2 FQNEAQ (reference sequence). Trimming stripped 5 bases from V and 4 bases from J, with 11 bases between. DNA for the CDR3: TGTGCCAGCAGCCCCCAGTCCGGCACTGAAGCTTTCTTT. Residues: CASSPQSGTEAFF.

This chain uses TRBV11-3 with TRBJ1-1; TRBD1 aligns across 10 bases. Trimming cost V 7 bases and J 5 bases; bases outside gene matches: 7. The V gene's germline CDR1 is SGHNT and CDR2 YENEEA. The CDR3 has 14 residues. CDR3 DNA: TGTGCCAGCACCCTGGACAGGGGGACAACTGAAGCTTTCTTT. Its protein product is CASTLDRGTTEAFF.

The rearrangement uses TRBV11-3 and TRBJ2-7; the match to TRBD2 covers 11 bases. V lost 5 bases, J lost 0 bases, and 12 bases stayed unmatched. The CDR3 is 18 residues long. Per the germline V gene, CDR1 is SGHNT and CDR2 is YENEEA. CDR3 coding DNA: TGTGCCAGCAGCCCCACCGGGGTAGCGGGAGGGGGCTCCTACGAGCAGTACTTC. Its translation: CASSPTGVAGGGSYEQYF.

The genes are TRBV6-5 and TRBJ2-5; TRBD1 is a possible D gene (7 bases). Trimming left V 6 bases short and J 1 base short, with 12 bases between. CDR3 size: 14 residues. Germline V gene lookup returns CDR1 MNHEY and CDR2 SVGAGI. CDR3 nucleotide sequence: TGTGCCAGCAGGGCCCAGGGGGGCCAAGAGACCCAGTACTTC. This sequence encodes CASRAQGGQETQYF.

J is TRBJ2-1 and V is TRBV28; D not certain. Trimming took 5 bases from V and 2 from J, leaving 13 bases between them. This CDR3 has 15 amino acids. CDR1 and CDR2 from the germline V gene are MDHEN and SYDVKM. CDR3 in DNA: TGTGCCAGCAGTCCGCTCGGACCCACCTACAATGAGCAGTTCTTC. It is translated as CASSPLGPTYNEQFF. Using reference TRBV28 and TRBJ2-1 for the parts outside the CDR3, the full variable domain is DVKVTQSSRYLVKRTGEKVFLECVQDMDHENMFWYRQDPGLGLRLIYFSYDVKMKEKGDIPEGYSVSREKKERFSLILESASTNQTSMYLCASSPLGPTYNEQFFGPGTRLTVL.

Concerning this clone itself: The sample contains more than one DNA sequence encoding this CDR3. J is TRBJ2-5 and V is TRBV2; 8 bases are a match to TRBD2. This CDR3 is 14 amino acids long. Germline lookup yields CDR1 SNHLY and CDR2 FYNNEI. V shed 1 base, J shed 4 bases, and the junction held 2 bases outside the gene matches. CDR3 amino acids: CASSEGTSRETQYF. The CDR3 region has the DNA TGTGCCAGCAGTGAAGGGACTAGCAGAGAGACCCAGTACTTC.

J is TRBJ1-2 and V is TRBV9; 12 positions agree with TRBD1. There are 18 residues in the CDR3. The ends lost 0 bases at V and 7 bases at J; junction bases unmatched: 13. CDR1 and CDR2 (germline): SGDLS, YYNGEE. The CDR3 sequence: CASSVEPTGTGGAGGYTF. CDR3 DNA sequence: TGTGCCAGCAGCGTAGAGCCCACCGGGACAGGGGGCGCGGGTGGCTACACCTTC.

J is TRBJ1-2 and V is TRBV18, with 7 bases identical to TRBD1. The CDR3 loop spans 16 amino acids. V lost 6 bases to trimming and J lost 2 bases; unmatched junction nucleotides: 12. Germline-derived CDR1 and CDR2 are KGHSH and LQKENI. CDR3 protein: CASSPTGEFRNYGYTF. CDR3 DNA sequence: TGTGCCAGCTCGCCCACAGGGGAGTTCCGAAACTATGGCTACACCTTC.

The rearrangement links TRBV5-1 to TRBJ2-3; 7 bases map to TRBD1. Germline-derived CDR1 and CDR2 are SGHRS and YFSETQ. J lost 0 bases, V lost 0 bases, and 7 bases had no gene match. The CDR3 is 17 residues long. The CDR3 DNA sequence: TGCGCCAGCAGCTTGGCCCGGACAGGAACTAGCACAGATACGCAGTATTTT. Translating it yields CASSLARTGTSTDTQYF.

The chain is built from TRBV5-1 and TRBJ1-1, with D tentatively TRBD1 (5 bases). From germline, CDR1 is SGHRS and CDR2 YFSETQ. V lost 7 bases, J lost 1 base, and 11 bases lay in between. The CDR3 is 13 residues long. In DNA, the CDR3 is TGCGCCAGCGCCTCAGACAGGAACACTGAAGCTTTCTTT. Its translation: CASASDRNTEAFF.

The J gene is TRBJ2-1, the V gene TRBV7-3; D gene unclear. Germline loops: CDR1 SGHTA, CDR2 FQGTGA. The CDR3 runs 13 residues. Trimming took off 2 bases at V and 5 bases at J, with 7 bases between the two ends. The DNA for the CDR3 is TGTGCCAGCAGCTTATCCTTTAACAATGAGCAGTTCTTC. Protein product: CASSLSFNNEQFF.

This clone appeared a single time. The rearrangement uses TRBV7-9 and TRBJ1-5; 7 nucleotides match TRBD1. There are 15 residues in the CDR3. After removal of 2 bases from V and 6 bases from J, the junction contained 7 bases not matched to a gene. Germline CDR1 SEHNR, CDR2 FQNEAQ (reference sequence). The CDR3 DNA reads TGTGCCAGCAGCTTAACCGGGACAGAAGGTCAGCCCCAGCATTTT. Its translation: CASSLTGTEGQPQHF.

For the CDR3, the DNA is TGTGCCAGCAGTTTGTCCCGGGGCAGCACCGGGGAGCTGTTTTTT. It translates to CASSLSRGSTGELFF. The V and J genes are TRBV28 and TRBJ2-2; the D gene could be TRBD1 or TRBD2 (5 bases each). The ends were cut back, 3 bases at V and 4 bases at J, with 12 bases in the middle. Germline loops: CDR1 MDHEN, CDR2 SYDVKM. This CDR3 has 15 amino acids. Drawing the rest from reference TRBV28 and TRBJ2-2, the complete variable domain is DVKVTQSSRYLVKRTGEKVFLECVQDMDHENMFWYRQDPGLGLRLIYFSYDVKMKEKGDIPEGYSVSREKKERFSLILESASTNQTSMYLCASSLSRGSTGELFFGEGSRLTVL.

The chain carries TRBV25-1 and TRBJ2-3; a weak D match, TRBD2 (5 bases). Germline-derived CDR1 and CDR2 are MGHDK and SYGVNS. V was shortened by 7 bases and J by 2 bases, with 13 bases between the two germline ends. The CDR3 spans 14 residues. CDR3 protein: CASKRGGYTDTQYF. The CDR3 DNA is TGTGCCAGCAAACGGGGTGGTTACACAGATACGCAGTATTTT.

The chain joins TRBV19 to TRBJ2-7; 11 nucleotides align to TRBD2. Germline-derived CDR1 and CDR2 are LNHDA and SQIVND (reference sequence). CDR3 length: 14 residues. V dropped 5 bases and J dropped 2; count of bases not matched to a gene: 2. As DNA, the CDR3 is TGTGCCAGTAGTGATAGCGGGAGGGCCTACGAGCAGTACTTC. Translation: CASSDSGRAYEQYF.

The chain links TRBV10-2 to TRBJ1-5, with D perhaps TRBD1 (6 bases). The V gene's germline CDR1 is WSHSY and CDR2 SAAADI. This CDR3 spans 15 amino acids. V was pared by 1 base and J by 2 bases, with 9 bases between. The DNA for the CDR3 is TGCGCCAGCAGTGAGTGGGCAGGGGGCAATCAGCCCCAGCATTTT. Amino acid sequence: CASSEWAGGNQPQHF.

The CDR3 is CASSGGGSSYEQYF. The CDR3 DNA reads TGCGCCAGCAGTGGTGGTGGGAGCTCCTACGAGCAGTACTTC. The chain employs TRBV10-1 and TRBJ2-7; D perhaps matches TRBD2 (5 bases). CDR3 length: 14 amino acids. Germline assignment: CDR1 WNHNN and CDR2 SYGVQD (reference sequence). V was cut by 4 bases and J by 0 bases, with 10 bases left in between.

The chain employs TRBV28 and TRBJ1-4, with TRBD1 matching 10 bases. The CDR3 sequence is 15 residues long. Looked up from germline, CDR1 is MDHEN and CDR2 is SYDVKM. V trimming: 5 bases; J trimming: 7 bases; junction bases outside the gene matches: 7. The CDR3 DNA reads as TGTGCCAGCAGTCCCACCGGGACAGGGGCTGAAAAACTGTTTTTT. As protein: CASSPTGTGAEKLFF. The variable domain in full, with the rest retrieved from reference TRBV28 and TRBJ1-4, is DVKVTQSSRYLVKRTGEKVFLECVQDMDHENMFWYRQDPGLGLRLIYFSYDVKMKEKGDIPEGYSVSREKKERFSLILESASTNQTSMYLCASSPTGTGAEKLFFGSGTQLSVL.

The CDR3 here is CASSWAGLAGATGELFF. The CDR3 nucleotides read TGCGCCAGCAGCTGGGCGGGACTAGCGGGAGCCACCGGGGAGCTGTTTTTT. The chain uses TRBV5-1 and TRBJ2-2; 14 bases are a match to TRBD2. Germline V gene data show CDR1 as SGHRS and CDR2 as YFSETQ. J gave up 4 bases and V 3 bases, and 5 bases lay outside the gene matches. The CDR3 extends over 17 amino acids.

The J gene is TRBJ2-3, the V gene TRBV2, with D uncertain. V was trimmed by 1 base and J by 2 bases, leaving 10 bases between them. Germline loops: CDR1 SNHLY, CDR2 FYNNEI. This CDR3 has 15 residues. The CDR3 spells CASSEGHTSTDTQYF. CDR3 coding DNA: TGTGCCAGCAGTGAAGGCCACACTTCCACAGATACGCAGTATTTT.

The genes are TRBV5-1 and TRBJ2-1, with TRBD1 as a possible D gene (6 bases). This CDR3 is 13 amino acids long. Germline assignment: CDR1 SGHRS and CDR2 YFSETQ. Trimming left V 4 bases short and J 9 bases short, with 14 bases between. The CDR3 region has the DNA TGCGCCAGCAGCGCCGCCACAGGGATTGAGCAGTTCTTC. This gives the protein CASSAATGIEQFF. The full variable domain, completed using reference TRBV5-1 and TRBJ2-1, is KAGVTQTPRYLIKTRGQQVTLSCSPISGHRSVSWYQQTPGQGLQFLFEYFSETQRNKGNFPGRFSGRQFSNSRSEMNVSTLELGDSALYLCASSAATGIEQFFGPGTRLTVL.

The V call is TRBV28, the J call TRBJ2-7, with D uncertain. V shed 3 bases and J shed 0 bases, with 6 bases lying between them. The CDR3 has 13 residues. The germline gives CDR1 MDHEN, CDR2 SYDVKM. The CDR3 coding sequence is TGTGCCAGCAGTTTCGATATCTCCTACGAGCAGTACTTC. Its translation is CASSFDISYEQYF. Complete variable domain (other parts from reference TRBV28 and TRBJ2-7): DVKVTQSSRYLVKRTGEKVFLECVQDMDHENMFWYRQDPGLGLRLIYFSYDVKMKEKGDIPEGYSVSREKKERFSLILESASTNQTSMYLCASSFDISYEQYFGPGTRLTVT.

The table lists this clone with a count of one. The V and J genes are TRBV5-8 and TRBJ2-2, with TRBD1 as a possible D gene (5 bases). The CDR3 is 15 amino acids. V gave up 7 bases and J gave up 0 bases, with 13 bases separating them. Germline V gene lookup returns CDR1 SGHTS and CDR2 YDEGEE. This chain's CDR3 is CASGFRQTNTGELFF. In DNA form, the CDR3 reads TGTGCCAGCGGTTTTAGACAGACGAACACCGGGGAGCTGTTTTTT.

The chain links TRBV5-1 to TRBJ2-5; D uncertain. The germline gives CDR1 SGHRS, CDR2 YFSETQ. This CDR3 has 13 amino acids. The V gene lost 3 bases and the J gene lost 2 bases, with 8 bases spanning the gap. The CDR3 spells CASSSGPQETQYF. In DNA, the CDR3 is TGCGCCAGCAGCTCAGGACCACAAGAGACCCAGTACTTC. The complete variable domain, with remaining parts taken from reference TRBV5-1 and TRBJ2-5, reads KAGVTQTPRYLIKTRGQQVTLSCSPISGHRSVSWYQQTPGQGLQFLFEYFSETQRNKGNFPGRFSGRQFSNSRSEMNVSTLELGDSALYLCASSSGPQETQYFGPGTRLLVL.

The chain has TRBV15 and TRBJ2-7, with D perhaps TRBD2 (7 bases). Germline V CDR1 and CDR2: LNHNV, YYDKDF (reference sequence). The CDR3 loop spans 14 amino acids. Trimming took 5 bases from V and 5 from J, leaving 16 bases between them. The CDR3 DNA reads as TGTGCCACCAGCTCAGAGGGGGGGGTCCACGAGCAGTACTTC. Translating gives CATSSEGGVHEQYF.